One sample yielded the 11 T cell receptor beta chains listed below, sequenced in a study of T cell repertoires in cytomegalovirus infection. These receptors' targets are unknown. A single record per CDR3 protein comes from TCRdb applying MiXCR to the reads. The data contain roughly 170,000 distinct CDR3 sequences, roughly 21% of them seen just once; the ten biggest clones take up more than 25%. The specimen was CD8+ T cells from cultured PBMCs, collected from culture after CMV antigen stimulation. These receptors all come from a human donor in good health (CMV status not recorded). Some clones in this sample may be carry-over from other donors' samples.

A few counts support this clonotype. The chain recombines TRBV7-2 with TRBJ1-1; 11 nucleotides align to TRBD1. With 3 bases clipped from V and 1 base from J, the junction kept 7 bases outside the gene matches. In germline, CDR1 is SGHTA, CDR2 FQGNSA. CDR3 length: 17 amino acids. CDR3 nucleotides: TGTGCCAGCAGCTTCCCGGGACAGGGGGTGGCGAACACTGAAGCTTTCTTT. It codes for CASSFPGQGVANTEAFF.

This clonotype was detected only a few times. The chain links TRBV9 to TRBJ1-1; D may be TRBD1 (6 bases). Germline loops: CDR1 SGDLS, CDR2 YYNGEE. Trimming removed 3 bases from V and 3 bases from J, with 15 bases in between. There are 15 residues in the CDR3. The CDR3 region is CASSAPTGNHTEAFF. The CDR3 DNA reads TGTGCCAGCAGCGCACCGACAGGAAATCACACTGAAGCTTTCTTT.

The V and J genes are TRBV7-2 and TRBJ1-1; D is unclear. From germline, CDR1 is SGHTA and CDR2 FQGNSA. This CDR3 is built from 14 residues. Trimming removed 5 bases at V and 1 base at J, with 11 bases between. CDR3 loop: CASSHTRGNTEAFF. The CDR3 nucleotides are TGTGCCAGCAGCCACACGCGGGGGAACACTGAAGCTTTCTTT.

This clonotype was seen repeatedly, ten times or more. The chain combines TRBV29-1 with TRBJ2-1; D remains unclear. CDR3 length: 17 amino acids. V dropped 1 base and J dropped 0 bases, with 16 bases sitting between them. Germline-derived CDR1 and CDR2 are SQVTM and ANQGSEA. CDR3 in DNA: TGCAGCGTTGAAGGGCAGGAAGGAATAAGCTCCTACAATGAGCAGTTCTTC. The encoded protein is CSVEGQEGISSYNEQFF.

This clonotype was detected only a few times. The J gene is TRBJ2-7, the V gene TRBV4-3; D is perhaps TRBD1 (6 bases). The CDR3 is 17 residues long. Germline lookup yields CDR1 LGHNA and CDR2 YSLEER. V was pared by 4 bases and J by 5 bases, with 24 bases between. CDR3 amino acids: CASSPLLTGSRLHEQYF. The CDR3 nucleotides read TGCGCCAGCAGCCCCCTTCTTACAGGGTCTAGGTTGCACGAGCAGTACTTC.

The chain employs TRBV7-9 and TRBJ2-7; D perhaps matches TRBD2 (5 bases). The CDR3 totals 14 residues. Germline V lookup: CDR1 SEHNR, CDR2 FQNEAQ (reference sequence). The ends were cut back, 5 bases at V and 0 bases at J, with 11 bases in the middle. The CDR3 sequence: CASSRTLSSYEQYF. The CDR3 region has the DNA TGTGCCAGCAGCCGGACTTTGAGCTCCTACGAGCAGTACTTC. The entire variable domain, with the rest obtained from reference TRBV7-9 and TRBJ2-7, is as follows: DTGVSQNPRHKITKRGQNVTFRCDPISEHNRLYWYRQTLGQGPEFLTYFQNEAQLEKSRLLSDRFSAERPKGSFSTLEIQRTEQGDSAMYLCASSRTLSSYEQYFGPGTRLTVT.

In its sample, this clonotype was seen a few times. This chain joins TRBV12-3 or TRBV12-4 and TRBJ2-2, with D unresolved. Trimming took off 6 bases at V and 9 bases at J, with 8 bases between the two ends. This CDR3 spans 11 amino acids. The CDR3 DNA follows: TGTGCCAGCAGCCCAACGTGGGAGCTGTTTTTT. Translating it yields CASSPTWELFF.

The V call is TRBV30, the J call TRBJ2-7; 9 bases match TRBD1. The germline CDR1 and CDR2 sequences are GTSNPN and SVGIG (reference sequence). V lost 5 bases to trimming and J lost 7 bases; unmatched junction nucleotides: 6. This CDR3 spans 12 amino acids. The CDR3 reads CAWGQGSSEQYF. CDR3 nucleotides: TGTGCCTGGGGACAGGGGTCGAGTGAGCAGTACTTC.

This clonotype was detected only a few times. The CDR3 region has the DNA TGTGCCAGCACCCTTGGGGGGGGGCAGTACTTC. Amino acids: CASTLGGGQYF. The V call is TRBV7-2, the J call TRBJ2-7; TRBD2 matches 7 bases. The CDR3 has 11 amino acids. The germline V gene has CDR1 SGHTA and CDR2 FQGNSA. The ends lost 7 bases at V and 9 bases at J; junction bases unmatched: 6.

The chain recombines TRBV12-3 or TRBV12-4 with TRBJ1-5; no firm D call. This CDR3 region has 15 residues. V lost 6 bases and J 1 base, leaving 13 bases between the germline ends. CDR3 sequence: CASSQHMESNQPQHF. CDR3 DNA sequence: TGTGCCAGCAGCCAACACATGGAGAGCAATCAGCCCCAGCATTTT.

This clonotype has a handful of counts. J is TRBJ1-2 and V is TRBV12-3 or TRBV12-4, with a weak D call TRBD1 (5 bases). V shed 8 bases and J shed 0 bases, with 16 bases lying between them. This CDR3 comprises 15 residues. CDR3 amino acids: CASLGERPANYGYTF. The DNA for the CDR3 is TGTGCCAGCCTGGGGGAGAGGCCGGCTAACTATGGCTACACCTTC.